A single sample gave rise to the 5 T cell receptor beta chains below, sequenced in a study of Graves' ophthalmopathy and Graves' hyperthyroidism. The sequenced template was RNA, covering the TCR beta CDR3 region. RT-PCR was first run with HTBI primers, then multiplex PCR in a second round. Using its own MiXCR run on the multiplex PCR reads, TCRdb lists one record per CDR3 protein. The data contain about 400,000 distinct CDR3 sequences, roughly 21% of them singletons. The sample comprised peripheral blood. These receptors were collected from a woman younger than 30 with stable Graves' hyperthyroidism.

The chain is built from TRBV7-9 and TRBJ1-2, with a weak D call TRBD1 (5 bases). The V gene's germline CDR1 is SEHNR and CDR2 FQNEAQ (reference sequence). The CDR3 consists of 14 residues. The V and J ends lost 5 bases and 1 base respectively, with 11 bases between them. CDR3 in amino acids: CASSPRGDNYGYTF. DNA for the CDR3: TGTGCCAGCAGCCCAAGGGGTGATAACTATGGCTACACCTTC.

This clonotype was detected ten times or more. The chain links TRBV6-5 to TRBJ1-2; 7 bases align to TRBD1. Trimming at V came to 6 bases and at J to 3 bases, leaving 10 bases not matched to a gene. Germline CDR1 and CDR2: MNHEY and SVGAGI. The CDR3 is 15 amino acids. The CDR3 DNA reads TGTGCCAGCAGGCGTTCCGGGACAGAAGACTATGGCTACACCTTC. As protein: CASRRSGTEDYGYTF.

Many counts were recorded for this clonotype. The chain has TRBV12-3 or TRBV12-4 and TRBJ1-1; D ambiguous. Trimming shortened V by 3 bases and J by 3 bases, and 8 bases separated the two germline ends. The CDR3 totals 13 residues. The CDR3 is CASSLSGDTEAFF. CDR3 DNA sequence: TGTGCCAGCAGTTTGTCGGGAGACACTGAAGCTTTCTTT.

There are many counts of this clonotype. The chain is built from TRBV5-1 and TRBJ2-4; D is perhaps TRBD2 (5 bases). Trimming removed 0 bases at V and 3 bases at J, with 10 bases between. The CDR3 contains 15 residues. CDR1 is SGHRS and CDR2 is YFSETQ in the germline V gene. The CDR3: CASSLERAGKNIQYF. In DNA, the CDR3 is TGCGCCAGCAGCTTGGAACGGGCGGGCAAAAACATTCAGTACTTC. Using reference TRBV5-1 and TRBJ2-4 for the parts outside the CDR3, the full variable domain is KAGVTQTPRYLIKTRGQQVTLSCSPISGHRSVSWYQQTPGQGLQFLFEYFSETQRNKGNFPGRFSGRQFSNSRSEMNVSTLELGDSALYLCASSLERAGKNIQYFGAGTRLSVL.

This clonotype was detected ten times or more. The chain has TRBV20-1 and TRBJ2-7, with 14 bases matching TRBD2. CDR3 length: 15 amino acids. Per germline, CDR1 DFQATT and CDR2 SNEGSKA (reference sequence). J was trimmed by 4 bases and V by 0 bases; bases with no gene match: 2. The CDR3 bases are TGCAGTGCTAGAGAAGGGACTAGCGGGAGTTACGAGCAGTACTTC. Protein: CSAREGTSGSYEQYF.